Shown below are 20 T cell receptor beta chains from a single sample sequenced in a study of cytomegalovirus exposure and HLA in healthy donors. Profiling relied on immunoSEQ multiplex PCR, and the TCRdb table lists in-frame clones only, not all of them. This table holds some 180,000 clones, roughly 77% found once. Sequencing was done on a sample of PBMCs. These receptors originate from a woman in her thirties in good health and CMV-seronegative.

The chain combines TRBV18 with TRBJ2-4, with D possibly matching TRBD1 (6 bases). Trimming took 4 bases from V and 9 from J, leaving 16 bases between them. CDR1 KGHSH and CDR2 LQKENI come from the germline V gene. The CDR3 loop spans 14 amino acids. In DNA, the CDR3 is TGTGCCAGCTCACTCCTTGCAGGGGAAGGCATTCAGTACTTC. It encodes CASSLLAGEGIQYF.

The CDR3 spells CASSMRLAGFPPYNEQFF. The CDR3 coding sequence is TGTGCCAGTAGTATGAGGTTAGCGGGGTTTCCCCCCTACAATGAGCAGTTCTTC. The chain has TRBV19 and TRBJ2-1; 8 bases map to TRBD2. After removal of 3 bases from V and 2 bases from J, the junction contained 12 bases not matched to a gene. The CDR3 is 18 residues long. Germline CDR1 LNHDA, CDR2 SQIVND (reference sequence). The variable domain in full, with the rest retrieved from reference TRBV19 and TRBJ2-1, is DGGITQSPKYLFRKEGQNVTLSCEQNLNHDAMYWYRQDPGQGLRLIYYSQIVNDFQKGDIAEGYSVSREKKESFPLTVTSAQKNPTAFYLCASSMRLAGFPPYNEQFFGPGTRLTVL.

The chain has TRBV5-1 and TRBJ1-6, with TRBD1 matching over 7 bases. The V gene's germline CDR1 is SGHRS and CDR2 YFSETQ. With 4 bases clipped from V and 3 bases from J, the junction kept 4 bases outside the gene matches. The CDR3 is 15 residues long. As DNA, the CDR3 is TGCGCCAGCAGCAGACAGGGAGACTATAATTCACCCCTCCACTTT. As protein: CASSRQGDYNSPLHF.

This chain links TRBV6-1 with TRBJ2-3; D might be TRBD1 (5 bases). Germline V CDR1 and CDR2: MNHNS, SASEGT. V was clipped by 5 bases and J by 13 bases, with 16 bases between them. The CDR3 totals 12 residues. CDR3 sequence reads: CASSTLGAQKYF. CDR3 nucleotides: TGTGCCAGCAGTACATTAGGGGCGCAGAAGTATTTT.

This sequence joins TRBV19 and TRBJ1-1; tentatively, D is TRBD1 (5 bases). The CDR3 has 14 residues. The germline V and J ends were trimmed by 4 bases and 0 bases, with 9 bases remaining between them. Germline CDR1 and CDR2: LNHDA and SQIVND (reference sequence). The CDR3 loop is CASSTRQLNTEAFF. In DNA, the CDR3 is TGTGCCAGTAGTACCAGACAGTTGAACACTGAAGCTTTCTTT. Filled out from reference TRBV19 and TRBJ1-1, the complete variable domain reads DGGITQSPKYLFRKEGQNVTLSCEQNLNHDAMYWYRQDPGQGLRLIYYSQIVNDFQKGDIAEGYSVSREKKESFPLTVTSAQKNPTAFYLCASSTRQLNTEAFFGQGTRLTVV.

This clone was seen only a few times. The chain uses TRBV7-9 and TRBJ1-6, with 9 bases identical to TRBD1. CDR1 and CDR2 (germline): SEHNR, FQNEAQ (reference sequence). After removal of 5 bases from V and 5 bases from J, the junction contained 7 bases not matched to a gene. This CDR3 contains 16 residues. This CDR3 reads CASSPRTGANNSPLHF. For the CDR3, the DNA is TGTGCCAGCAGCCCGCGGACAGGGGCGAATAATTCACCCCTCCACTTT. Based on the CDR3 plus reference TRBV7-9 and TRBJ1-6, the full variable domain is DTGVSQNPRHKITKRGQNVTFRCDPISEHNRLYWYRQTLGQGPEFLTYFQNEAQLEKSRLLSDRFSAERPKGSFSTLEIQRTEQGDSAMYLCASSPRTGANNSPLHFGNGTRLTVT.

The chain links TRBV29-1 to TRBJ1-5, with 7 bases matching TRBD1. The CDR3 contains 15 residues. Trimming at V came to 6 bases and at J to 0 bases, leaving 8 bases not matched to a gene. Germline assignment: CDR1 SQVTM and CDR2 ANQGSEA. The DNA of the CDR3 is TGCAGCGTGATACCGACAGGGACTAGCAATCAGCCCCAGCATTTT. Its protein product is CSVIPTGTSNQPQHF. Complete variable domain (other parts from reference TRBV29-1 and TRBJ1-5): SAVISQKPSRDICQRGTSLTIQCQVDSQVTMMFWYRQQPGQSLTLIATANQGSEATYESGFVIDKFPISRPNLTFSTLTVSNMSPEDSSIYLCSVIPTGTSNQPQHFGDGTRLSIL.

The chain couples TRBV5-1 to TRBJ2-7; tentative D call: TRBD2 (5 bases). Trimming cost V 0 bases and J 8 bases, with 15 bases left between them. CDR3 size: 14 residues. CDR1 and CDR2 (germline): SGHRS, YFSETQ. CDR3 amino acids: CASSLARTEDQQYF. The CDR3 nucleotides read TGCGCCAGCAGCTTGGCCCGGACTGAGGATCAGCAGTACTTC.

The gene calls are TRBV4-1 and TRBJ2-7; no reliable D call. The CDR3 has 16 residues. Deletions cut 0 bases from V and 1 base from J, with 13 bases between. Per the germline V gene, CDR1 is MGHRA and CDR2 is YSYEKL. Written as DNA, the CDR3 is TGCGCCAGCAGCCAAGAGTCTGCCGCGAGGTCCTACGAGCAGTACTTC. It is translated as CASSQESAARSYEQYF.

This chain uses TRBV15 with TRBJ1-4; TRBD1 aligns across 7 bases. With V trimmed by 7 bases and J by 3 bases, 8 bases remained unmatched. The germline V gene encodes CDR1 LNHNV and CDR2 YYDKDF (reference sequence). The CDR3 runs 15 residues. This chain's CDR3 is CATTPTGLSNEKLFF. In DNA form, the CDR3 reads TGTGCCACCACCCCGACAGGGTTATCTAATGAAAAACTGTTTTTT. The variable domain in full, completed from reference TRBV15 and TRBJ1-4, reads DAMVIQNPRYQVTQFGKPVTLSCSQTLNHNVMYWYQQKSSQAPKLLFHYYDKDFNNEADTPDNFQSRRPNTSFCFLDIRSPGLGDTAMYLCATTPTGLSNEKLFFGSGTQLSVL.

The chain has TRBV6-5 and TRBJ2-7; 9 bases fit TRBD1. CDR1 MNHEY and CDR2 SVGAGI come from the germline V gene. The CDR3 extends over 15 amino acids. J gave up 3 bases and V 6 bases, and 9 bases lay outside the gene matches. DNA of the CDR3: TGTGCCAGCAGCACCTCCGGGACAGGGATCTACGAGCAGTACTTC. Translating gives CASSTSGTGIYEQYF.

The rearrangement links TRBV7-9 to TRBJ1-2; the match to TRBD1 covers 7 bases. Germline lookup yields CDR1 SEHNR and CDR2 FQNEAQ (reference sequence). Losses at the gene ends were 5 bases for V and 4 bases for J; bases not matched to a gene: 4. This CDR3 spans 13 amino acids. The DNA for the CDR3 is TGTGCCAGCAGCCGGACAGGCAGCTATGGCTACACCTTC. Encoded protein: CASSRTGSYGYTF.

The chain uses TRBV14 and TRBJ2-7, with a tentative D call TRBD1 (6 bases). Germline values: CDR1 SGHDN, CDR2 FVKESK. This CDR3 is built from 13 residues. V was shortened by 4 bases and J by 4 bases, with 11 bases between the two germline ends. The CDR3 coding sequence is TGTGCCAGCAGCCGAAGGCAGGGGTACGAGCAGTACTTC. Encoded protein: CASSRRQGYEQYF.

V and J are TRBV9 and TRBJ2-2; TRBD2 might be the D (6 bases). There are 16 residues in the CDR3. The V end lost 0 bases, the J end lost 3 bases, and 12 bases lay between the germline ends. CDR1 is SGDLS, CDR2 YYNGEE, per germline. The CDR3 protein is CASSVGRVRDTGELFF. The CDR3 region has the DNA TGTGCCAGCAGCGTAGGGAGGGTCAGGGACACCGGGGAGCTGTTTTTT.

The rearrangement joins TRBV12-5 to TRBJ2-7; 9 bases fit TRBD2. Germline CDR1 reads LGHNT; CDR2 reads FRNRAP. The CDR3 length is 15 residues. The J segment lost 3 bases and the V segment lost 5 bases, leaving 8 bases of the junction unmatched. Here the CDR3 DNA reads TGTGCTAGTGGTACACCGAGTAGCGGGAGCTACGAGCAGTACTTC. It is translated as CASGTPSSGSYEQYF.

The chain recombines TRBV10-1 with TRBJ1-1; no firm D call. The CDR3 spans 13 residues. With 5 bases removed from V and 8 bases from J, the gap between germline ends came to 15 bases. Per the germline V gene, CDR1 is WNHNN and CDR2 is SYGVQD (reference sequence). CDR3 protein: CASSPTGNFEAFF. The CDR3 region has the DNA TGCGCCAGCAGTCCCACGGGAAATTTCGAAGCTTTCTTT.

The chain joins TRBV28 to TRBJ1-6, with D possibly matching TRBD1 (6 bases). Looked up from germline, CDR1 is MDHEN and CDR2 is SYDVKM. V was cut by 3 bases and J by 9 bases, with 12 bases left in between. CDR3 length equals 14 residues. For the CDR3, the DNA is TGTGCCAGCAGTTTCCTTCAGGGGAGTTCACCCCTCCACTTT. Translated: CASSFLQGSSPLHF.

CDR3 protein: CASSYRGLNNEKLFF. CDR3 DNA: TGTGCCAGCAGTTACAGGGGCCTTAATAATGAAAAACTGTTTTTT. V and J are TRBV6-5 and TRBJ1-4, with TRBD1 as a possible D gene (5 bases). This CDR3 is built from 15 residues. Trimming took off 2 bases at V and 4 bases at J, with 11 bases between the two ends. CDR1 and CDR2 (germline): MNHEY, SVGAGI.

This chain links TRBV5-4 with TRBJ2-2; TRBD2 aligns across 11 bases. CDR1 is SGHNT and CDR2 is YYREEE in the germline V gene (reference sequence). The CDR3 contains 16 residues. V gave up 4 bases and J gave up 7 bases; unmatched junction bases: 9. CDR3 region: CASSDSGGAVHGELFF. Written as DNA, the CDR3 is TGTGCCAGCAGCGATAGCGGGGGGGCCGTACACGGGGAGCTGTTTTTT.

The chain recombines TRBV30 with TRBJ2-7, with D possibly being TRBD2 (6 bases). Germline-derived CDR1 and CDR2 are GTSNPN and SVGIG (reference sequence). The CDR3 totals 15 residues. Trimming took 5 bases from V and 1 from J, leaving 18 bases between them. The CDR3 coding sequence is TGTGCCTGGGATACTAAGGGACTCCCATCCTACGAGCAGTACTTC. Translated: CAWDTKGLPSYEQYF.